Described below is a single T cell receptor (beta chain) sequence and its context. In the authors' methods: Amplification with reference gene primers provided the estimates of nucleated cell counts. Profiling relied on immunoSEQ multiplex PCR, and the TCRdb table lists in-frame clones only, not all of them. That table supplies the V and J calls and clone size; D and trimming were determined from the DNA. The sample lists about 180,000 clones; about 88% were seen once. The V end lost 6 bases, the J end lost 0 bases, and 18 bases lay between the germline ends. Germline loops: CDR1 KGHSH, CDR2 LQKENI. This CDR3 is built from 16 residues. This specimen comes from a study of blood T cell repertoires in COVID-19. Study as a whole: Both acute and convalescent COVID-19 samples were obtained from the United States, Italy and Spain. From T cells, B-cell-depleted T cells, or PBMCs came the material, which was cDNA or gDNA.

The genes are TRBV18 and TRBJ2-7; D not certain. Material for sequencing was peripheral blood. This receptor was taken from a woman aged 25 to 39 with active or convalescent COVID-19. The CDR3 nucleotides are TGTGCCAGCTCTCCGATAGACACTCTTAGCTCCTACGAGCAGTACTTC. Residues: CASSPIDTLSSYEQYF.